The T cell receptor beta chain described here comes from a study of T-cell memory formation after mild COVID-19. Turning to the study itself: Largely, TCR clusters stayed within a single donor.

TCRdb recomputed calls from the 5' RACE reads with MiXCR, one row per CDR3 protein. The repertoire has about 390,000 distinct CDR3 sequences, 15% to 20% of them found once; the top ten carry 20% to 25%. This clonotype was obtained from a man aged 18 to 29 who had mild COVID-19 (a few samples of this study predate the infection). Cell type and time point are not known. Sequences were obtained from PBMCs or a T cell subset sorted from them (not recorded which).

For the CDR3, the DNA is TGTGCCAGCAGCACCCTCGGGGGCGACTCACCCCTCCACTTT. This encodes CASSTLGGDSPLHF. The V and J genes are TRBV16 and TRBJ1-6; a possible D gene is TRBD1 (6 bases). The germline gives CDR1 KGHSY, CDR2 FQNENV. The CDR3 spans 14 residues. V shed 5 bases and J shed 10 bases, with 15 bases lying between them.